A single sample is the source of the 17 T cell receptor beta chains below, sequenced in a study of molecular identifiers for immune sequencing clone quantification. TCRdb re-derived calls from the PCR reads in MiXCR, one entry per CDR3 protein. The sample consists of approximately 680,000 distinct CDR3 sequences, less than 30% of them appearing once. Sequenced material: naive CD8+ T cells from blood, with Jurkat cell RNA spiked in. Subset meaning: FACS-sorted CD8+CD4-CCR7+CD45RA+ naive T cells. Receptors were obtained from a human donor in good health. Some libraries in this study had Jurkat cell RNA spiked in.

This clonotype was seen many times. The chain combines TRBV30 with TRBJ2-1; unclear D gene. This CDR3 spans 13 amino acids. The V end was cut by 3 bases, the J end by 9 bases, with 15 bases between. In germline, CDR1 is GTSNPN, CDR2 SVGIG (reference sequence). For the CDR3, the DNA is TGTGCCTGGAGGACCACAGTTTTCAGTGAGCAGTTCTTC. This sequence encodes CAWRTTVFSEQFF.

Details on this clonotype: Given a much more abundant clone one base away, this may be a read error. The V call is TRBV6-1, the J call TRBJ1-1; no clear D gene. The CDR3 runs 13 residues. The V gene's germline CDR1 is MNHNS and CDR2 SASEGT. This chain's CDR3 is CASSMTANTEALF. The CDR3, as DNA: TGTGCCAGCAGTATGACGGCGAACACTGAAGCTCTCTTT.

The V and J genes are TRBV20-1 and TRBJ2-7; no firm D call. Germline CDR1 and CDR2: DFQATT and SNEGSKA (reference sequence). V was cut by 0 bases and J by 2 bases, with 11 bases left in between. The CDR3 is 14 residues long. The CDR3 sequence: CSARDLGNPYEQYF. The CDR3 DNA reads TGCAGTGCTAGAGATCTGGGCAACCCCTACGAGCAGTACTTC.

This clonotype occurred many times. The J gene is TRBJ2-7, the V gene TRBV5-5, with TRBD1 as a possible D gene (5 bases). Germline CDR1 is SGHKS and CDR2 is YYEKEE (reference sequence). The V and J ends lost 4 bases and 2 bases respectively, with 10 bases between them. CDR3 length: 13 residues. The CDR3 region is CASSRQIAYEQYF. In DNA form, the CDR3 reads TGTGCCAGCAGCCGACAGATAGCCTACGAGCAGTACTTC.

This clonotype appeared a few times. J is TRBJ1-1 and V is TRBV12-3 or TRBV12-4; D is ambiguous. CDR3 length: 13 amino acids. Between the trimmed V and J ends, which lost 5 bases and 5 bases, there was a span of 12 bases. The DNA for the CDR3 is TGTGCCAGCAGTCCACTCGAGAGGACTGAAGCTTTCTTT. It is translated as CASSPLERTEAFF.

This clonotype was counted a few times. This chain connects TRBV30 to TRBJ1-2; D unclear. V was cut by 0 bases and J by 5 bases, with 16 bases left in between. The CDR3 is made up of 15 amino acids. CDR1 is GTSNPN and CDR2 is SVGIG in the germline V gene (reference sequence). The CDR3 reads CAWSVQVVDPYGYTF. The CDR3 coding sequence is TGTGCCTGGAGTGTACAAGTCGTGGACCCTTATGGCTACACCTTC.

This clonotype was found many times. The chain links TRBV25-1 to TRBJ1-1; no firm D call. V was clipped by 5 bases and J by 4 bases, with 11 bases between them. Germline CDR1 and CDR2: MGHDK and SYGVNS. CDR3 length: 13 residues. Here the CDR3 reads CASSWGIGTEAFF. The CDR3 coding sequence is TGTGCCAGCAGTTGGGGTATTGGCACTGAAGCTTTCTTT.

Details on this clonotype: A much larger clone differs from this one at a single base, so this may be a read error. The chain links TRBV4-3 to TRBJ2-7; 9 nucleotides align to TRBD1. Germline loops: CDR1 LGHNA, CDR2 YSLEER. V was pared by 2 bases and J by 9 bases, with 11 bases of the junction left unmatched. The CDR3 extends over 15 amino acids. The CDR3 here is CASSQTRGQGRGQYF. Written as DNA, the CDR3 is TGCGCCAGCAGCCAAACTCGCGGACAGGGGAGAGGGCAGTACTTC.

Ten or more counts support this clonotype. V gene TRBV20-1 combines with J gene TRBJ2-5; the match to TRBD2 covers 10 bases. Per germline, CDR1 DFQATT and CDR2 SNEGSKA (reference sequence). V lost 1 base to trimming and J lost 3 bases; unmatched junction nucleotides: 8. There are 16 residues in the CDR3. The CDR3 is CSARVSWTSGEETQYF. The CDR3 nucleotides are TGCAGTGCTAGAGTCTCTTGGACTAGCGGTGAAGAGACCCAGTACTTC.

There are a few counts of this clonotype. The chain is built from TRBV7-9 and TRBJ2-7; D is perhaps TRBD2 (5 bases). This CDR3 is 17 amino acids long. The V and J ends lost 10 bases and 1 base respectively, with 26 bases between them. Germline V gene sequence: CDR1 SEHNR, CDR2 FQNEAQ (reference sequence). The CDR3 sequence is CATKPRETGGPSYEQYF. The DNA of the CDR3 is TGTGCCACCAAACCTAGGGAAACTGGCGGGCCATCCTACGAGCAGTACTTC.

Ten or more counts support this clonotype. The chain couples TRBV14 to TRBJ2-4; possible D gene TRBD1, 6 bases. The CDR3 extends over 16 amino acids. Germline CDR1 is SGHDN and CDR2 is FVKESK. V lost 3 bases and J lost 0, with 12 bases in between. CDR3 coding DNA: TGTGCCAGCAGCCAGATTATACAGGGAGCCAAAAACATTCAGTACTTC. Encoded protein: CASSQIIQGAKNIQYF.

The chain has TRBV11-1 and TRBJ2-7; D may correspond to TRBD1 or TRBD2 (6 bases each). Trimming took off 3 bases at V and 3 bases at J, with 18 bases between the two ends. There are 16 residues in the CDR3. Germline V gene lookup returns CDR1 SGHAT and CDR2 FQDESV (reference sequence). The CDR3 DNA sequence: TGTGCCAGCAGCTTCGGAGAACGGGGGCTCCTCTACGAGCAGTACTTC. Translating gives CASSFGERGLLYEQYF.

In the case of this clonotype: An end of the junction does not agree with germline; a read error may underlie this. The rearrangement joins TRBV5-1 to TRBJ1-1; D is unresolved. There are 13 residues in the CDR3. Germline assignment: CDR1 SGHRS and CDR2 YFSETQ. The CDR3 DNA is TGCGCCGGCAGCTTGGAGCAGAACACTGAAGCTTTCTTT. It is translated as CAGSLEQNTEAFF.

The chain joins TRBV29-1 to TRBJ1-3; D remains unclear. Per germline, CDR1 SQVTM and CDR2 ANQGSEA. This CDR3 has 12 residues. V shed 7 bases and J shed 2 bases, with 9 bases lying between them. The CDR3, as DNA: TGCAGCGCCCTAGGACCTGGAAACACCATATATTTT. Protein sequence: CSALGPGNTIYF.

The table lists this clonotype with many counts. This chain uses TRBV28 with TRBJ1-1; D not certain. V was cut by 2 bases and J by 1 base, with 8 bases left in between. The CDR3 spans 14 residues. Germline CDR1 is MDHEN and CDR2 is SYDVKM. The CDR3 spells CASSLQVTNTEAFF. CDR3 sequence (DNA): TGTGCCAGCAGTTTACAGGTGACGAACACTGAAGCTTTCTTT. The whole variable domain, filled in from reference TRBV28 and TRBJ1-1, reads DVKVTQSSRYLVKRTGEKVFLECVQDMDHENMFWYRQDPGLGLRLIYFSYDVKMKEKGDIPEGYSVSREKKERFSLILESASTNQTSMYLCASSLQVTNTEAFFGQGTRLTVV.

On this clonotype: This could be a read error, since a much larger clone is one nucleotide away. The CDR3 reads CSARDRDEKLSF. The CDR3 nucleotides read TGCAGTGCTAGAGATCGGGATGAAAAACTGTCTTTT. This chain joins TRBV20-1 and TRBJ1-4; no firm D call. From germline, CDR1 is DFQATT and CDR2 SNEGSKA (reference sequence). This CDR3 region has 12 residues.

Details on this clonotype: The junction departs from germline at one end; a sequencing error may be responsible. The chain joins TRBV28 to TRBJ1-5, with D unclear. CDR3 length: 16 amino acids. Germline V gene lookup returns CDR1 MDHEN and CDR2 SYDVKM. The CDR3 bases are TGTGCCAGCAGCATACGCCCGGGCCTCGGCAATCCGCCCCCGCATTTT. It specifies CASSIRPGLGNPPPHF.